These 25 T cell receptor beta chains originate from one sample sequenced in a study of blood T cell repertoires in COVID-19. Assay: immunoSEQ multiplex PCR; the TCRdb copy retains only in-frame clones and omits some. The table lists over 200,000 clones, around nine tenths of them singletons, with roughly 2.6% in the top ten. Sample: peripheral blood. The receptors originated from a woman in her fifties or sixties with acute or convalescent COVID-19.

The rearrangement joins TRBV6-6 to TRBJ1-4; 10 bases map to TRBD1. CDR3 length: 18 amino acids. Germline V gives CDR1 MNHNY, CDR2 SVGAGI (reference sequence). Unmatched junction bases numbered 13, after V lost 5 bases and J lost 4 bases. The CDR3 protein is CASSPGALGTGDNEKLFF. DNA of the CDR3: TGTGCCAGCAGTCCGGGCGCCCTTGGGACAGGGGATAATGAAAAACTGTTTTTT.

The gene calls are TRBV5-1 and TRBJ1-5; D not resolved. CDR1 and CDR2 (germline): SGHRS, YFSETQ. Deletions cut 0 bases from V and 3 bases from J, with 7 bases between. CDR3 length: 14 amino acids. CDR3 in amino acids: CASSLESVNQPQHF. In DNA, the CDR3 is TGCGCCAGCAGCTTGGAATCGGTCAATCAGCCCCAGCATTTT.

CDR3 sequence (DNA): TGTGCCAGCAGCGCCGGACAAACGAACACTGAAGCTTTCTTT. This encodes CASSAGQTNTEAFF. The chain joins TRBV9 to TRBJ1-1; a possible D gene is TRBD1 (5 bases). V dropped 3 bases and J dropped 1 base, with 10 bases sitting between them. Germline lookup yields CDR1 SGDLS and CDR2 YYNGEE. CDR3 length equals 14 residues.

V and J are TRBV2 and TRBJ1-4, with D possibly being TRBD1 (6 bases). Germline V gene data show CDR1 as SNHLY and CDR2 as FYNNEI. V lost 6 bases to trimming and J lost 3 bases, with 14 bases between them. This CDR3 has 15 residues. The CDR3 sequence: CASRLQGLSNEKLFF. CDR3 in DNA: TGTGCCAGCAGACTACAGGGACTATCTAATGAAAAACTGTTTTTT. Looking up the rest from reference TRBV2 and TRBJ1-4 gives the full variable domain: EPEVTQTPSHQVTQMGQEVILRCVPISNHLYFYWYRQILGQKVEFLVSFYNNEISEKSEIFDDQFSVERPDGSNFTLKIRSTKLEDSAMYFCASRLQGLSNEKLFFGSGTQLSVL.

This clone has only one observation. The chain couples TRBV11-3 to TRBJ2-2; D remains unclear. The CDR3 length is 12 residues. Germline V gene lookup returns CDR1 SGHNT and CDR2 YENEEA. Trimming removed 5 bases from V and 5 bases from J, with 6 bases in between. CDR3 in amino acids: CASSHRTGELFF. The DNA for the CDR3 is TGTGCCAGCAGCCATCGGACCGGGGAGCTGTTTTTT.

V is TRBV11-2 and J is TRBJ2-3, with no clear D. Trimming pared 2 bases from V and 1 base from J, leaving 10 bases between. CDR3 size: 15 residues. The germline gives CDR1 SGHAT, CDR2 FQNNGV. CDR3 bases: TGTGCCAGCAGCTTATTATACACCCGCACAGATACGCAGTATTTT. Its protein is CASSLLYTRTDTQYF.

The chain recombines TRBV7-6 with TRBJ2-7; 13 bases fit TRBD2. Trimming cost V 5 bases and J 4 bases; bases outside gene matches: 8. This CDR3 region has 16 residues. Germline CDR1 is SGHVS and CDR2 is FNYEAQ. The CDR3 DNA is TGTGCCAGCAGCCCAACTGGGACTAGCGGGATTTACGAGCAGTACTTC. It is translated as CASSPTGTSGIYEQYF.

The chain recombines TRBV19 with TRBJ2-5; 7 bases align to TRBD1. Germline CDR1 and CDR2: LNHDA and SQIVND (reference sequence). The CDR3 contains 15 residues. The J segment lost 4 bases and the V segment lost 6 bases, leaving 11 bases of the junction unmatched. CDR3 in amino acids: CASSPDRDGIETQYF. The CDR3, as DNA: TGTGCCAGTAGCCCCGACAGGGACGGTATAGAGACCCAGTACTTC.

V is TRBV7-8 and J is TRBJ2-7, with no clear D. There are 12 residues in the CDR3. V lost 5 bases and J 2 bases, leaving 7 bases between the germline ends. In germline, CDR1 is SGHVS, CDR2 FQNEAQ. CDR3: CASSPAAYEQYF. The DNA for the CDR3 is TGTGCCAGCAGCCCAGCCGCCTACGAGCAGTACTTC.

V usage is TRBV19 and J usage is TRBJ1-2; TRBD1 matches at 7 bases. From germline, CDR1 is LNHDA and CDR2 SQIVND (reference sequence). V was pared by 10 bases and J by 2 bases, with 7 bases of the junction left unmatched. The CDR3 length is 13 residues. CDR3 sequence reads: CATSTGANYGYTF. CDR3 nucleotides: TGTGCCACCTCTACAGGGGCCAACTATGGCTACACCTTC.

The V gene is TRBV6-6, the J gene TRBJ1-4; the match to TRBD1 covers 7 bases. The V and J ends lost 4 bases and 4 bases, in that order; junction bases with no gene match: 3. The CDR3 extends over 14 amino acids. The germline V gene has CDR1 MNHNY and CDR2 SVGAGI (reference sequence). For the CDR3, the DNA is TGTGCCAGCAGTTCGACAGGGAGTAATGAAAAACTGTTTTTT. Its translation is CASSSTGSNEKLFF.

The CDR3 spells CASSPSGTGGNQPQHF. The CDR3 coding sequence is TGTGCCAGCAGTCCATCCGGGACAGGGGGAAATCAGCCCCAGCATTTT. V usage is TRBV28 and J usage is TRBJ1-5; TRBD1 aligns across 11 bases. The CDR3 runs 16 residues. The trim removed 5 bases at V and 4 bases at J, leaving 7 bases unmatched. CDR1 is MDHEN and CDR2 is SYDVKM in the germline V gene.

Written as DNA, the CDR3 is TGTGCCAGCAAAGGGGAACAGAACATTCAGTACTTC. Amino acid sequence: CASKGEQNIQYF. The V call is TRBV28, the J call TRBJ2-4; tentative D call: TRBD1 (5 bases). The CDR3 is 12 amino acids. Germline CDR1 is MDHEN and CDR2 is SYDVKM. V shed 7 bases and J shed 7 bases, with 11 bases lying between them.

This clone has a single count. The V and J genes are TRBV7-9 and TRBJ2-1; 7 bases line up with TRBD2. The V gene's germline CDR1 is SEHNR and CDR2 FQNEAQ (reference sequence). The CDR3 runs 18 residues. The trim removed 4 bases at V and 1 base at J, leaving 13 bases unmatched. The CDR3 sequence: CASSSETPGLGSYNEQFF. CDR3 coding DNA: TGTGCCAGCAGCTCCGAGACCCCCGGACTAGGGTCCTACAATGAGCAGTTCTTC.

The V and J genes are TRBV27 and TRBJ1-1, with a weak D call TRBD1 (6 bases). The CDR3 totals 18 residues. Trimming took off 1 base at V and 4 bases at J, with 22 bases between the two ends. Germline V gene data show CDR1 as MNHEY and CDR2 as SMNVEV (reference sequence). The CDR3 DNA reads TGTGCCAGCAGTTTATTTACTACGACAGGACGTAGGGGCACTGAAGCTTTCTTT. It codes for CASSLFTTTGRRGTEAFF.

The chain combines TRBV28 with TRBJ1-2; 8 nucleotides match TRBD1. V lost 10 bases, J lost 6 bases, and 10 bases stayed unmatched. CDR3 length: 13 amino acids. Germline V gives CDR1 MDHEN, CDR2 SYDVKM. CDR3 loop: CATDRGERNGYTF. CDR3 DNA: TGTGCCACCGACAGGGGAGAAAGAAATGGCTACACCTTC.

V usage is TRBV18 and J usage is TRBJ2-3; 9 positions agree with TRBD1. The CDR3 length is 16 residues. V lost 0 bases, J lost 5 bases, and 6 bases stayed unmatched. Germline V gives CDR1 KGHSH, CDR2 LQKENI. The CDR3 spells CASSPPIQGAIDTQYF. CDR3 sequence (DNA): TGTGCCAGCTCACCACCGATACAGGGGGCGATAGATACGCAGTATTTT.

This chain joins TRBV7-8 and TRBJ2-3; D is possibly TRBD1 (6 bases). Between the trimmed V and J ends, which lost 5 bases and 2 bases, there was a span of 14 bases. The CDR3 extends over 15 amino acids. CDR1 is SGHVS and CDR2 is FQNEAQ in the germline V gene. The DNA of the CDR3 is TGTGCCAGCAGCGCCGGGACACTCCCCACAGATACGCAGTATTTT. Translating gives CASSAGTLPTDTQYF.

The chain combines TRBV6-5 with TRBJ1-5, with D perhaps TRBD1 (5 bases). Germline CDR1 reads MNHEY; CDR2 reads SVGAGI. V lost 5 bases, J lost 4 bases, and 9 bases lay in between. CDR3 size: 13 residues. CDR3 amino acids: CASSRGRNQPQHF. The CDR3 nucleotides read TGTGCCAGCAGTAGGGGAAGGAATCAGCCCCAGCATTTT.

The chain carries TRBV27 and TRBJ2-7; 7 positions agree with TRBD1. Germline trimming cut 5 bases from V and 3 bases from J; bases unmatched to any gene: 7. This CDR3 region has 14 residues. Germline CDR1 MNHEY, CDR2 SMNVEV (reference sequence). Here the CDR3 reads CASSPRQGSYEQYF. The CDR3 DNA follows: TGTGCCAGCAGTCCCCGACAGGGCAGCTACGAGCAGTACTTC.

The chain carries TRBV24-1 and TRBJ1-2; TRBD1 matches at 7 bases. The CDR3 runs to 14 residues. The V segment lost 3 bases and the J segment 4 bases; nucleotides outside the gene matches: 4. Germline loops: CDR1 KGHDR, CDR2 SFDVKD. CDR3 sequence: CATSDADRTYGYTF. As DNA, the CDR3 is TGTGCCACCAGTGATGCGGACAGGACCTATGGCTACACCTTC.

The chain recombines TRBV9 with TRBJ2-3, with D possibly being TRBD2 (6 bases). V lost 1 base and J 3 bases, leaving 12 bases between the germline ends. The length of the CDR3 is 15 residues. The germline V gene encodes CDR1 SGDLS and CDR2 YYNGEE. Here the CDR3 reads CASSVRRAGTDTQYF. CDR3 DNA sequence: TGTGCCAGCAGCGTAAGGAGGGCCGGGACAGATACGCAGTATTTT.

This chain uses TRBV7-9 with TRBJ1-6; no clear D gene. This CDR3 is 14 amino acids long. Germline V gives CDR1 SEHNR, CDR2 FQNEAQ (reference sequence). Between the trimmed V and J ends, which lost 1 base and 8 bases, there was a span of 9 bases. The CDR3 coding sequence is TGTGCCAGCAGCTTAGGGGAGGACTATTCACCCCTCCACTTT. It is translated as CASSLGEDYSPLHF.

CDR3 nucleotide sequence: TGTGCCAGCAGCGCCTCTACTAGCGGGCTCGTTAATGAGCAGTTCTTC. It translates to CASSASTSGLVNEQFF. The chain is built from TRBV9 and TRBJ2-1; 9 bases agree with TRBD2. Germline loops: CDR1 SGDLS, CDR2 YYNGEE. The CDR3 runs 16 residues. Trimming cost V 3 bases and J 7 bases; bases outside gene matches: 11.

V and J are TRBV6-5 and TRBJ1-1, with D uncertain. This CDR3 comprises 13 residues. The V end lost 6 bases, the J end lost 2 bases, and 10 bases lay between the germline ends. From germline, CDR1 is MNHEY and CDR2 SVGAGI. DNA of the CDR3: TGTGCCAGCAGGGAGGACGGTAACACTGAAGCTTTCTTT. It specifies CASREDGNTEAFF.